This T cell receptor (beta chain) was retrieved from a study of shared clonotypes between healthy human individuals. Study information: There were three CD4 naive, three CD4 memory, two CD8 naive and one CD8 memory plates per donor.

The trim removed 4 bases at V and 0 bases at J, leaving 9 bases unmatched. This CDR3 contains 19 residues. In germline, CDR1 is SGHNT, CDR2 YYREEE (reference sequence). General study results and limits: All-four-donor shared clonotypes had higher generation probabilities than non-shared clonotypes did. Four donors had about 5% of their naive CD4 clonotypes in common.

The donor population consisted of healthy HIV-negative adults with no recent acute infections or vaccinations. Only in-frame clones appear in the TCRdb table, and some are missing; sequencing was by immunoSEQ multiplex PCR. The table shows about 340,000 clones, with 70% to 75% occurring only once. Of note for this clone: Its antigen remains unidentified.

The sequencing input was memory CD4+ T cells sorted from blood. This sample's subset: CD45RA-negative fraction. J is TRBJ2-1 and V is TRBV5-4; 14 positions agree with TRBD2. The origin of this receptor is a man younger than 40 in good health. The CDR3 loop reads CASSPAGLAGAVSYNEQFF. CDR3 in DNA: TGTGCCAGCAGCCCCGCGGGACTAGCGGGAGCGGTCTCCTACAATGAGCAGTTCTTC. The full variable domain, its missing parts supplied by reference TRBV5-4 and TRBJ2-1, is ETGVTQSPTHLIKTRGQQVTLRCSSQSGHNTVSWYQQALGQGPQFIFQYYREEENGRGNFPPRFSGLQFPNYSSELNVNALELDDSALYLCASSPAGLAGAVSYNEQFFGPGTRLTVL.